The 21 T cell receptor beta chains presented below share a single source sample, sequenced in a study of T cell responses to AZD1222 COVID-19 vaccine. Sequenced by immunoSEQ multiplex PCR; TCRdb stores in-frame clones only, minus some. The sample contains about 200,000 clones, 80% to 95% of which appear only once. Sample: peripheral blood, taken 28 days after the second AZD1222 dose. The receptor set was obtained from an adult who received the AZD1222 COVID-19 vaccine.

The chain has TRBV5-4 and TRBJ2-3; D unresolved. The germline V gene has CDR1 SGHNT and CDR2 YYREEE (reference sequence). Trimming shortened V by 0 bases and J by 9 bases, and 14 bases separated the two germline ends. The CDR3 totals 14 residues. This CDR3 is CASSLGHRDDTQYF. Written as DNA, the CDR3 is TGTGCCAGCAGCTTGGGGCACCGAGATGACACGCAGTATTTT.

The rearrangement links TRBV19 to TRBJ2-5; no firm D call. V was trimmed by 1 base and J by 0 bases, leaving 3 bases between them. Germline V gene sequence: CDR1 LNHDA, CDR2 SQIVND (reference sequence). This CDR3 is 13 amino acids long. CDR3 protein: CASSIVYQETQYF. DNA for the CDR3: TGTGCCAGTAGTATAGTCTACCAAGAGACCCAGTACTTC.

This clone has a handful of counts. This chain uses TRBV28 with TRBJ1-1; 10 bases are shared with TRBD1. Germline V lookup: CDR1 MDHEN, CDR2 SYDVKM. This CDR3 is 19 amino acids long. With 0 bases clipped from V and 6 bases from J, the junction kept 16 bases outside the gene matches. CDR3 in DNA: TGTGCCAGCAGTTTATGCTGGACAGGGGGACGCCAGGGGTGTCCTGAAGCTTTCTTT. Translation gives CASSLCWTGGRQGCPEAFF.

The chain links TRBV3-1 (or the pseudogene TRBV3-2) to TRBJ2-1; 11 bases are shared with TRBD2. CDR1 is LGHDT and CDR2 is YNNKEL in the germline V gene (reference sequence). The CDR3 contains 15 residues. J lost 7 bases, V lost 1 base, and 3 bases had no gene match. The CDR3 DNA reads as TGTGCCAGCAGCCAAGGGTGGACTAGCGGGAATGAGCAGTTCTTC. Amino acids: CASSQGWTSGNEQFF.

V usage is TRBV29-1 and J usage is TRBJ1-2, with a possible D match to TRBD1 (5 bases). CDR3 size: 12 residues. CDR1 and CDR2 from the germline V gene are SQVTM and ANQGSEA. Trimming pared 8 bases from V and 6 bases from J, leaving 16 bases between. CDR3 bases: TGCAGCACGCGGACAAGTGTTGATGGCTACACCTTC. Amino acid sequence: CSTRTSVDGYTF.

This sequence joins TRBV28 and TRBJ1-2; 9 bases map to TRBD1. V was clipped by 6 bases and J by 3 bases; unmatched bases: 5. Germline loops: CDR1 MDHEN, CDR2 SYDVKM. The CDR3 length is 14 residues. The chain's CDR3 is CASRSRDRDYGYTF. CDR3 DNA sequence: TGTGCCAGCAGATCCCGGGACAGGGACTATGGCTACACCTTC.

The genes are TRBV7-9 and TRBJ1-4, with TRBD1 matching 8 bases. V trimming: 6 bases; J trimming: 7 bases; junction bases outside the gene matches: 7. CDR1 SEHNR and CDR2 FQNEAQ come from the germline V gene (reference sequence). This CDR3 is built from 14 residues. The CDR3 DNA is TGTGCCAGCAGGCGTGGACAGGGAAGTGAAAAACTGTTTTTT. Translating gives CASRRGQGSEKLFF.

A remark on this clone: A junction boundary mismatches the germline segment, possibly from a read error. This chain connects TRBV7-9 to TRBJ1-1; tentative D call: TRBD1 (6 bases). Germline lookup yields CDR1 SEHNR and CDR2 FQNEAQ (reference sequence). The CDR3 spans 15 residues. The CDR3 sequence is CASSPRTGGNSEAFF. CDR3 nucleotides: TGTGCCAGCAGCCCCCGGACGGGGGGCAACAGTGAAGCTTTCTTT.

The CDR3 loop is CASSPPGQGETEAFF. CDR3 coding DNA: TGTGCCAGCAGCCCACCCGGACAGGGGGAGACTGAAGCTTTCTTT. The V gene is TRBV5-4, the J gene TRBJ1-1; 10 bases are shared with TRBD1. This CDR3 region has 15 residues. V lost 4 bases to trimming and J lost 5 bases; unmatched junction nucleotides: 8. Germline CDR1 and CDR2: SGHNT and YYREEE (reference sequence).

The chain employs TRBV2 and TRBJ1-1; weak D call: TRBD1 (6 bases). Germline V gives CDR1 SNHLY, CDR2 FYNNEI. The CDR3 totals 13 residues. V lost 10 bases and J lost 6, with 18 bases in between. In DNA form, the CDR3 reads TGTGCCATTGCCAGCGGGGGGGCCCCTGAAGCTTTCTTT. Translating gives CAIASGGAPEAFF.

The chain's CDR3 is CASRTGGTGELFF. The CDR3 nucleotides are TGCGCCAGCAGAACAGGGGGCACCGGGGAGCTGTTTTTT. The chain links TRBV5-1 to TRBJ2-2, with 8 nucleotides matching TRBD1. Germline values: CDR1 SGHRS, CDR2 YFSETQ. With 5 bases clipped from V and 4 bases from J, the junction kept 1 base outside the gene matches. This CDR3 has 13 amino acids.

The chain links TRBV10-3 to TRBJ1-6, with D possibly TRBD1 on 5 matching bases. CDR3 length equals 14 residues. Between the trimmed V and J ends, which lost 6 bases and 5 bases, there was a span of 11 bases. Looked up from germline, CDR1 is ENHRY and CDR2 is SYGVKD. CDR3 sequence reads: CAIRGMTDNSPLHF. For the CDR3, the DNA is TGTGCCATCAGGGGAATGACAGATAATTCACCCCTCCACTTT.

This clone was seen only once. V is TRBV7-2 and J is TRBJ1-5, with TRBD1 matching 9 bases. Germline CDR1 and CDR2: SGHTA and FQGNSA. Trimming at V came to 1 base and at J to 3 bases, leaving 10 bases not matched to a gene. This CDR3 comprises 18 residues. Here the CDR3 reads CASSLVGATGGFNQPQHF. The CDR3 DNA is TGTGCCAGCAGCTTAGTGGGTGCGACAGGGGGTTTCAATCAGCCCCAGCATTTT.

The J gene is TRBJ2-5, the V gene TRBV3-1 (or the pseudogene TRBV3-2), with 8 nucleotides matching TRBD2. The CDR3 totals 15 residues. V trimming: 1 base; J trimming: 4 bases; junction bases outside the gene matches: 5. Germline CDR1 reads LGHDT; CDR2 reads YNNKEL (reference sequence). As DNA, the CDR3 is TGTGCCAGCAGCCAAGGTCCAAGCGGGGGAGAGACCCAGTACTTC. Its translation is CASSQGPSGGETQYF.

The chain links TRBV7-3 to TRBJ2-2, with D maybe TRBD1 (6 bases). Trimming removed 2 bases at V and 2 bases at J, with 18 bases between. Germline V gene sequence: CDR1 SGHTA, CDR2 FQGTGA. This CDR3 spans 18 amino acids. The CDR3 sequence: CASSLQGIRGPNTGELFF. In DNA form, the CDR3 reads TGTGCCAGCAGCTTACAAGGCATCAGGGGCCCAAACACCGGGGAGCTGTTTTTT.

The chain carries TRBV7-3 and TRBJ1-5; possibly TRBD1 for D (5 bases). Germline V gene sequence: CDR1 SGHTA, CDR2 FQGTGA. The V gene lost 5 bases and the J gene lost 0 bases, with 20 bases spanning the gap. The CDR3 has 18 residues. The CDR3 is CASSDDSDFTYSNQPQHF. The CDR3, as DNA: TGTGCCAGCAGCGACGACAGCGACTTTACTTATAGCAATCAGCCCCAGCATTTT.

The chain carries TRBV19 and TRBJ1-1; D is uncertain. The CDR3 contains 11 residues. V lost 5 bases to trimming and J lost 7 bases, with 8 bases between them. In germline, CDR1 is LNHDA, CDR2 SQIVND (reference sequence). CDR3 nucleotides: TGTGCCAGTAGTTATGCGATTGAAGCTTTCTTT. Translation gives CASSYAIEAFF.

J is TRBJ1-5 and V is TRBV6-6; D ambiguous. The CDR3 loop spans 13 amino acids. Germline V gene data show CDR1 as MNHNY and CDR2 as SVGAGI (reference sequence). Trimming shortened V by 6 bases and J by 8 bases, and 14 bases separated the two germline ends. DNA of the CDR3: TGTGCCAGCAGAGGACCTTCGGGTGAGCCCCAGCATTTT. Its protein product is CASRGPSGEPQHF.

The DNA for the CDR3 is TGTGCCAGCCCACGCTCCTACGAGCAGTACTTC. This sequence encodes CASPRSYEQYF. The chain couples TRBV6-5 to TRBJ2-7; no firm D call. CDR3 length equals 11 residues. Germline values: CDR1 MNHEY, CDR2 SVGAGI. V lost 8 bases, J lost 0 bases, and 5 bases lay in between.

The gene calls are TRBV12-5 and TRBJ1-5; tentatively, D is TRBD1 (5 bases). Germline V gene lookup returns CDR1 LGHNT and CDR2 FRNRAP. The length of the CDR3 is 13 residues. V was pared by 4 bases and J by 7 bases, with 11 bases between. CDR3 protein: CASGWDRDQPQHF. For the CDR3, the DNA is TGTGCTAGTGGTTGGGATAGGGACCAGCCCCAGCATTTT.

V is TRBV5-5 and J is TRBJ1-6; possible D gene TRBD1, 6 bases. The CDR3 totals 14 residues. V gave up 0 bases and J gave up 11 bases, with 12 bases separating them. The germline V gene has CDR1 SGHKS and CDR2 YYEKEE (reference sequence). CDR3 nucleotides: TGTGCCAGCAGCTTGGTTCAGGGGCGGCCACCCCTCCACTTT. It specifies CASSLVQGRPPLHF.